A single sample is the source of the 4 T cell receptor beta chains below, sequenced in a study of blood T cell repertoires in COVID-19. This table comes from immunoSEQ multiplex PCR, and its TCRdb copy is limited to in-frame clones, with some not included. The sample lists about 150,000 clones, roughly 84% occurring once. The sequenced material came from peripheral blood. Source of these receptors: a woman in her sixties with acute or convalescent COVID-19.

This chain uses TRBV13 with TRBJ2-7; TRBD1 matches 9 bases. Germline trimming cut 4 bases from V and 2 bases from J; bases unmatched to any gene: 9. The CDR3 runs to 16 residues. CDR1 and CDR2 from the germline V gene are PRHDT and FYEKMQ (reference sequence). The CDR3 loop reads CASSSLAGQGTYEQYF. The CDR3 nucleotides read TGTGCCAGCAGCTCCTTAGCTGGACAGGGGACCTACGAGCAGTACTTC.

This clone was detected many times. The chain is built from TRBV5-8 and TRBJ2-2; D might be TRBD2 (5 bases). The CDR3 covers 14 residues. The germline V and J ends were trimmed by 4 bases and 1 base, with 8 bases remaining between them. Germline V lookup: CDR1 SGHTS, CDR2 YDEGEE. The CDR3 DNA reads as TGTGCCAGCAGCCGCGGGTGGAACACCGGGGAGCTGTTTTTT. Protein sequence: CASSRGWNTGELFF.

The gene calls are TRBV14 and TRBJ2-1; D might be TRBD1 (5 bases). V was clipped by 0 bases and J by 7 bases, with 16 bases between them. The CDR3 has 16 residues. Germline values: CDR1 SGHDN, CDR2 FVKESK. CDR3 amino acids: CASSQEKGVRANEQFF. Here the CDR3 DNA reads TGTGCCAGCAGCCAAGAGAAAGGGGTTAGGGCGAATGAGCAGTTCTTC. The full variable domain, completed using reference TRBV14 and TRBJ2-1, is EAGVTQFPSHSVIEKGQTVTLRCDPISGHDNLYWYRRVMGKEIKFLLHFVKESKQDESGMPNNRFLAERTGGTYSTLKVQPAELEDSGVYFCASSQEKGVRANEQFFGPGTRLTVL.

This sequence joins TRBV5-1 and TRBJ2-3; TRBD2 agrees at 12 bases. The CDR3 spans 18 residues. V gave up 0 bases and J gave up 2 bases; unmatched junction bases: 7. Looked up from germline, CDR1 is SGHRS and CDR2 is YFSETQ. As DNA, the CDR3 is TGCGCCAGCAGCTTGGCCAGGACTAGCGGGGAAGTCACAGATACGCAGTATTTT. It is translated as CASSLARTSGEVTDTQYF.